This T cell receptor beta chain was captured in a study of blood T cell repertoires in COVID-19. About the study: In each case, the material was cDNA or gDNA derived from T cells, B-cell-depleted T cells, or PBMCs.

Cohort allocation depended upon clinical history that participants reported. CDR3 length: 15 amino acids. Unmatched junction bases numbered 3, after V lost 4 bases and J lost 5 bases. The germline CDR1 and CDR2 sequences are SGHRS and YFSETQ. Per the original data handling: Using reference gene primer amplification, nucleated cell counts were estimated. Sequencing used immunoSEQ multiplex PCR; TCRdb keeps in-frame clones, though not all of them. V and J calls plus clone size are reproduced from that table; the DNA served to infer D and trimming. The sample lists approximately 230,000 clones; 75% to 95% were seen once.

V usage is TRBV5-1 and J usage is TRBJ1-6, with TRBD1 matching 10 bases. The sample consisted of PBMCs or T cells enriched from blood (not recorded which). This sequence was found in a woman between 18 and 30 years old who had recovered from COVID-19. CDR3 residues: CASSRGQGDNSPLHF. The CDR3 DNA reads TGCGCCAGCAGCCGAGGACAGGGGGATAATTCACCCCTCCACTTT. The variable domain in full, with the rest retrieved from reference TRBV5-1 and TRBJ1-6, is KAGVTQTPRYLIKTRGQQVTLSCSPISGHRSVSWYQQTPGQGLQFLFEYFSETQRNKGNFPGRFSGRQFSNSRSEMNVSTLELGDSALYLCASSRGQGDNSPLHFGNGTRLTVT.